This TCR beta chain was captured in a study of naive and memory T cell subsets. Ligated cDNA underwent four rounds of PCR with nested alpha and beta constant region primers and SP2. Alpha and beta constant region primers primed reverse transcription for blood and skin samples. TCRdb called the 5' RACE reads again in MiXCR, with one record for every CDR3 protein. The profile shows 55,000 to 70,000 distinct CDR3 sequences, under 8.5% of them singletons. V lost 3 bases to trimming and J lost 5 bases; unmatched junction nucleotides: 9. CDR3 length: 16 amino acids. Germline V gene sequence: CDR1 MGHRA, CDR2 YSYEKL. A UMI-containing oligonucleotide was joined by 3' ligation to the TCR cDNA template. Adult healthy volunteers gave 2.5 ml peripheral blood for whole-blood RNA. Input was about 1 to 1000 ng of DNase-treated total RNA without cell sorting. This clonotype was observed many times.

The genes are TRBV4-1 and TRBJ2-1; 8 nucleotides agree with TRBD1. The receptor comes from a male donor in good health. The CDR3 nucleotides are TGCGCCAGCAGCCACCTCCAGGGACAGGACGACAATGAGCAGTTCTTC. The encoded protein is CASSHLQGQDDNEQFF.